What follows describes a single T cell receptor (beta chain). This specimen comes from a study of blood T cell repertoires in COVID-19. Overall study context: COVID-19 samples collected from the United States, Italy and Spain covered acute and convalescent phases.

As handled by the study authors: Amplification of reference gene primers was used by the study to estimate nucleated cell counts. Libraries were prepared by immunoSEQ multiplex PCR; TCRdb keeps only in-frame clonotypes and omits some of them. The V and J calls and clone size are taken from that table; D and trimming were inferred from the DNA. The sample has about 270,000 clones; approximately 92% are singletons. Participant ages covered about 18 to 90 years across 25 or so US areas. This CDR3 is 14 amino acids long. Germline V gene sequence: CDR1 LNHNV, CDR2 YYDKDF (reference sequence). Unmatched junction bases numbered 8, after V lost 5 bases and J lost 7 bases.

This TCR was recovered from a woman under 30 who had recovered from COVID-19. Sequenced material: PBMCs or T cells enriched from blood (not recorded which). The chain recombines TRBV15 with TRBJ1-5, with 7 bases identical to TRBD1. DNA of the CDR3: TGTGCCACCAGCTACGACAGGGAATACCAGCCCCAGCATTTT. Residues: CATSYDREYQPQHF.